A selection of T cell receptor beta chains follows, all from one sample in a study of T cells in Graves' hyperthyroidism and ophthalmopathy. One entry per CDR3 protein, called by TCRdb with MiXCR from the multiplex PCR reads. The repertoire holds more than 500,000 distinct CDR3 sequences, with about 16% as singletons. The sequencing sample was made of blood. The receptors stem from a woman aged 25 to 39 with Graves' ophthalmopathy. Each CDR3 is given with its conserved first and last residue. The D gene is left open where the match is weak. Clone size appears in some rows only: once, few, many, or a class for an expanded clone.

>-|TRBV7-9|-|TRBJ1-1
CASSFTGGGAFF
TGTGCCAGCAGCTTTACGGGGGGGGGTGCTTTCTTT
>-|TRBV30|many|TRBJ2-3
CAWSVGDTQYF
TGTGCCTGGAGTGTAGGAGATACGCAGTATTTT
>TRBD1|TRBV6-1|-|TRBJ2-1
CASSMDRRYNEQFF
TGTGCCAGCAGTATGGACAGGAGGTACAATGAGCAGTTCTTC
>-|TRBV30|many|TRBJ2-3
CAWSSNLQMADTQYF
TGTGCCTGGAGTTCGAACTTGCAGATGGCAGATACGCAGTATTTT
>-|TRBV24-1|-|TRBJ2-3
CATSGWGPPTGLTSTDTQYF
TGTGCCACCAGTGGATGGGGTCCTCCGACGGGCTTGACTAGCACAGATACGCAGTATTTT
>-|TRBV20-1|few|TRBJ1-4
CSASNQNEKPFF
TGCAGTGCCTCCAACCAGAATGAAAAACCGTTTTTT
>-|TRBV6-1|many|TRBJ2-7
CASSEGGTHYEQYF
TGTGCCAGCAGTGAAGGTGGCACACACTACGAGCAGTACTTC
>-|TRBV19|-|TRBJ2-2
CASRDSGNTGELFF
TGTGCCAGTAGGGACAGTGGGAACACCGGGGAGCTGTTTTTT
>TRBD1|TRBV9|few|TRBJ2-2
CASSARDRGQTGELFF
TGTGCCAGCAGCGCCAGGGACAGGGGGCAAACCGGGGAGCTGTTTTTT
>TRBD2|TRBV7-3|many|TRBJ2-7
CASSSGHSGSEQYF
TGTGCCAGCAGCTCTGGACATAGCGGGAGCGAGCAGTACTTC
>-|TRBV27|-|TRBJ2-1
CASSLSSGANNEQFF
TGTGCCAGCAGTTTGTCTTCCGGGGCTAACAATGAGCAGTTCTTC
>TRBD2|TRBV7-9|once|TRBJ2-5
CASSRLAGGSGETQYF
TGTGCCAGCAGCCGTCTAGCGGGAGGGTCTGGAGAGACCCAGTACTTC
>-|TRBV12-3/TRBV12-4|many|TRBJ2-7
CASTRDTSYEQYF
TGTGCCAGCACCCGGGACACCTCCTACGAGCAGTACTTC
>-|TRBV4-3|many|TRBJ2-1
CASSQEISGSRPYNEQFF
TGCGCCAGCAGCCAAGAGATAAGCGGGTCGCGGCCCTACAATGAGCAGTTCTTC
>-|TRBV12-3/TRBV12-4|-|TRBJ2-5
CASSSQQETQYF
TGTGCCAGCAGTTCTCAGCAAGAGACCCAGTACTTC
>-|TRBV11-2|few|TRBJ2-1
CASSFTGKENEQFF
TGTGCCAGCAGCTTTACCGGGAAGGAAAATGAGCAGTTCTTC
>-|TRBV19|-|TRBJ1-5
CASSSDSLNQPQHF
TGTGCCAGTAGTTCAGACAGCCTCAATCAGCCCCAGCATTTT
>TRBD1|TRBV27|-|TRBJ2-2
CASSFYRGMTGELFF
TGTGCCAGCAGTTTTTACAGGGGGATGACCGGGGAGCTGTTTTTT
>TRBD2|TRBV6-1|-|TRBJ2-3
CATSGLAGSDTQYF
TGTGCCACTTCGGGACTAGCGGGGTCAGATACGCAGTATTTT
>-|TRBV4-1|few|TRBJ1-5
CASSQETAQPQHF
TGCGCCAGCAGCCAAGAGACCGCTCAGCCCCAGCATTTT
>-|TRBV7-9|many|TRBJ2-7
CASSSSLSLHGLEQYF
TGTGCCAGCAGCTCCTCCTTATCACTACACGGCCTGGAGCAGTACTTC
>-|TRBV6-1|many|TRBJ1-1
CASSQVRGAGMNTEAFF
TGTGCCAGCAGCCAGGTCCGGGGCGCGGGAATGAACACTGAAGCTTTCTTT
>-|TRBV6-9|-|TRBJ2-5
CASSYAGLGTQYF
TGTGCCAGCAGTTATGCGGGGCTGGGGACCCAGTACTTC
>TRBD1|TRBV7-2|few|TRBJ2-2
CASSLARMEQGEGELFF
TGTGCCAGCAGCTTAGCGCGAATGGAACAGGGGGAGGGGGAGCTGTTTTTT
>TRBD1|TRBV20-1|-|TRBJ2-7
CSAPGTGIREQYF
TGCAGTGCTCCCGGGACAGGGATTCGGGAGCAGTACTTC
>-|TRBV11-1|-|TRBJ2-1
CASSRTRGGTTSSEQFF
TGTGCCAGCAGCCGAACTAGGGGGGGCACGACGTCAAGTGAGCAGTTCTTC
>-|TRBV28|few|TRBJ1-2
CASSSGRRGYTF
TGTGCCAGCAGTTCCGGACGGCGTGGCTACACCTTC
>TRBD1|TRBV4-1|many|TRBJ2-5
CASSSGQGETQYF
TGCGCCAGCAGCTCGGGACAGGGGGAGACCCAGTACTTC
>-|TRBV20-1|many|TRBJ1-5
CSANRDGRSNQPQHF
TGCAGTGCTAACCGGGACGGACGTAGCAATCAGCCCCAGCATTTT
>TRBD2|TRBV6-4|many|TRBJ2-2
CASSDTASGRAGELFF
TGTGCCAGCAGTGACACGGCTAGCGGGAGGGCCGGGGAGCTGTTTTTT
>-|TRBV7-9|many|TRBJ2-5
CASSLSQGPGETQYF
TGTGCCAGCAGCTTATCACAAGGGCCTGGGGAGACCCAGTACTTC
>-|TRBV4-3|few|TRBJ2-1
CASSQDVSAYYNEQFF
TGCGCCAGCAGCCAAGACGTTAGCGCGTACTACAATGAGCAGTTCTTC
>TRBD1|TRBV5-1|many|TRBJ2-6
CASSLAGTGIKSGANVLTF
TGCGCCAGCAGCTTGGCCGGGACAGGGATAAAGTCTGGGGCCAACGTCCTGACTTTC
>TRBD1|TRBV6-2/TRBV6-3|many|TRBJ1-5
CASSHSLQGARQPQHF
TGTGCCAGCAGTCATAGCCTACAGGGGGCCCGACAGCCCCAGCATTTT
>TRBD2|TRBV20-1|many|TRBJ2-7
CSATSGPYEQYF
TGCAGTGCGACTAGCGGGCCCTACGAGCAGTACTTC
>TRBD1|TRBV3-1|many|TRBJ2-3
CASSQQGARADTQYF
TGTGCCAGCAGCCAACAGGGGGCGCGGGCAGATACGCAGTATTTT
>-|TRBV12-3/TRBV12-4|few|TRBJ2-3
CASSPLRTATDTQYF
TGTGCCAGCAGCCCCCTAAGGACAGCCACAGATACGCAGTATTTT
>TRBD1|TRBV20-1|-|TRBJ1-2
CRGGQATDGYTF
TGCAGGGGAGGACAGGCTACTGATGGCTACACCTTC
>TRBD2|TRBV20-1|-|TRBJ2-1
CSARETSGRYNEQFF
TGCAGTGCTAGAGAGACTAGCGGGAGGTACAATGAGCAGTTCTTC
>TRBD2|TRBV20-1|many|TRBJ2-3
CSAHVGGDTQYF
TGCAGTGCTCACGTGGGAGGGGATACGCAGTATTTT
>-|TRBV27|-|TRBJ1-1
CAGSSWTFSLNTEAFF
TGTGCCGGCAGTTCCTGGACATTCTCGCTGAACACTGAAGCTTTCTTT
>TRBD1|TRBV28|many|TRBJ1-5
CASSLGQGFLQPQHF
TGTGCCAGCAGTTTAGGACAGGGCTTCCTTCAGCCCCAGCATTTT